This TCR beta chain was captured in a study of glioma-infiltrating T cells after dendritic cell vaccination. General study points: Higher TCR clonality did not directly relate to longer survival.

A word on this clone: The antigen remains unidentified.

The primer mix had 60 V beta and 13 J beta primers. Sequenced by immunoSEQ multiplex PCR; TCRdb stores in-frame clones only, minus some. Of about 64,000 clones listed, 82% are singletons. PBMC sampling occurred before vaccination, two weeks after the third dose, and at progression. Trimming at V came to 7 bases and at J to 6 bases, leaving 4 bases not matched to a gene. The CDR3 runs 14 residues. The germline V gene has CDR1 MGHDK and CDR2 SYGVNS. Sequencing used blood, obtained before dendritic cell vaccination. This TCR came from a human donor with glioblastoma. The chain uses TRBV25-1 and TRBJ1-4; 11 nucleotides align to TRBD1. The CDR3 region is CASKWDRGDEKLFF. In DNA form, the CDR3 reads TGTGCCAGCAAATGGGACAGGGGGGATGAAAAACTGTTTTTT.